A single sample is the source of the 7 T cell receptor beta chains below, sequenced in a study of blood T cell repertoires in COVID-19. Here immunoSEQ multiplex PCR was the method, and the copy in TCRdb shows in-frame clones only, minus some. The sample lists 90,000 to 100,000 clones; roughly 89% were seen once. Specimen: peripheral blood. The receptors originated from a man in his 70s with active or convalescent COVID-19.

V is TRBV10-3 and J is TRBJ1-3; D unresolved. V was trimmed by 3 bases and J by 4 bases, leaving 19 bases between them. CDR1 ENHRY and CDR2 SYGVKD come from the germline V gene. This CDR3 has 17 residues. The chain's CDR3 is CAISDSGPGVRGNTIYF. In nucleotides, the CDR3 is TGTGCCATCAGTGATTCGGGTCCGGGAGTGCGGGGAAACACCATATATTTT.

The chain couples TRBV5-4 to TRBJ2-1; perhaps TRBD2 as D (7 bases). Per the germline V gene, CDR1 is SGHNT and CDR2 is YYREEE (reference sequence). The germline V and J ends were trimmed by 3 bases and 4 bases, with 20 bases remaining between them. The CDR3 totals 17 residues. The chain's CDR3 is CASSSRTAGKGYNEQFF. CDR3 DNA: TGTGCCAGCAGCTCTAGGACAGCGGGAAAGGGGTACAATGAGCAGTTCTTC.

This chain connects TRBV28 to TRBJ2-5, with 12 bases that match TRBD2. Per germline, CDR1 MDHEN and CDR2 SYDVKM. CDR3 length: 16 residues. The trim removed 6 bases at V and 7 bases at J, leaving 12 bases unmatched. This CDR3 is CASSQTRTSGVGTQYF. For the CDR3, the DNA is TGTGCCAGCAGCCAAACCCGGACTAGCGGGGTCGGGACCCAGTACTTC.

The gene calls are TRBV5-4 and TRBJ1-6; 10 positions agree with TRBD1. The CDR3 consists of 16 residues. Germline V gene sequence: CDR1 SGHNT, CDR2 YYREEE (reference sequence). Trimming removed 4 bases from V and 13 bases from J; junction bases left unmatched: 14. The chain's CDR3 is CASSLKGQGVKSPLHF. In DNA form, the CDR3 reads TGTGCCAGCAGCCTCAAAGGACAGGGGGTAAAGTCGCCCCTCCACTTT. The complete variable domain, with remaining parts taken from reference TRBV5-4 and TRBJ1-6, reads ETGVTQSPTHLIKTRGQQVTLRCSSQSGHNTVSWYQQALGQGPQFIFQYYREEENGRGNFPPRFSGLQFPNYSSELNVNALELDDSALYLCASSLKGQGVKSPLHFGNGTRLTVT.

The table lists this clone with a count of one. The chain combines TRBV19 with TRBJ2-5; D perhaps matches TRBD1 (6 bases). The CDR3 consists of 14 residues. V was trimmed by 0 bases and J by 3 bases, leaving 8 bases between them. Germline V lookup: CDR1 LNHDA, CDR2 SQIVND (reference sequence). CDR3 region: CASSIEGHKETQYF. CDR3 in DNA: TGTGCCAGTAGTATAGAGGGACACAAAGAGACCCAGTACTTC.

The rearrangement uses TRBV5-1 and TRBJ2-3; 9 bases map to TRBD2. Germline assignment: CDR1 SGHRS and CDR2 YFSETQ. Trimming cost V 2 bases and J 0 bases; bases outside gene matches: 4. The length of the CDR3 is 16 residues. The DNA of the CDR3 is TGCGCCAGCAGCTTTTTAGCGGGGGCTAGCACAGATACGCAGTATTTT. This gives the protein CASSFLAGASTDTQYF.

V usage is TRBV7-2 and J usage is TRBJ2-3, with D maybe TRBD1 (6 bases). This CDR3 has 16 residues. The V gene's germline CDR1 is SGHTA and CDR2 FQGNSA. Trimming cost V 5 bases and J 0 bases, with 15 bases left between them. The CDR3 reads CASSPTGKRSTDTQYF. The CDR3 DNA reads as TGTGCCAGCAGCCCAACAGGGAAGCGTAGCACAGATACGCAGTATTTT.